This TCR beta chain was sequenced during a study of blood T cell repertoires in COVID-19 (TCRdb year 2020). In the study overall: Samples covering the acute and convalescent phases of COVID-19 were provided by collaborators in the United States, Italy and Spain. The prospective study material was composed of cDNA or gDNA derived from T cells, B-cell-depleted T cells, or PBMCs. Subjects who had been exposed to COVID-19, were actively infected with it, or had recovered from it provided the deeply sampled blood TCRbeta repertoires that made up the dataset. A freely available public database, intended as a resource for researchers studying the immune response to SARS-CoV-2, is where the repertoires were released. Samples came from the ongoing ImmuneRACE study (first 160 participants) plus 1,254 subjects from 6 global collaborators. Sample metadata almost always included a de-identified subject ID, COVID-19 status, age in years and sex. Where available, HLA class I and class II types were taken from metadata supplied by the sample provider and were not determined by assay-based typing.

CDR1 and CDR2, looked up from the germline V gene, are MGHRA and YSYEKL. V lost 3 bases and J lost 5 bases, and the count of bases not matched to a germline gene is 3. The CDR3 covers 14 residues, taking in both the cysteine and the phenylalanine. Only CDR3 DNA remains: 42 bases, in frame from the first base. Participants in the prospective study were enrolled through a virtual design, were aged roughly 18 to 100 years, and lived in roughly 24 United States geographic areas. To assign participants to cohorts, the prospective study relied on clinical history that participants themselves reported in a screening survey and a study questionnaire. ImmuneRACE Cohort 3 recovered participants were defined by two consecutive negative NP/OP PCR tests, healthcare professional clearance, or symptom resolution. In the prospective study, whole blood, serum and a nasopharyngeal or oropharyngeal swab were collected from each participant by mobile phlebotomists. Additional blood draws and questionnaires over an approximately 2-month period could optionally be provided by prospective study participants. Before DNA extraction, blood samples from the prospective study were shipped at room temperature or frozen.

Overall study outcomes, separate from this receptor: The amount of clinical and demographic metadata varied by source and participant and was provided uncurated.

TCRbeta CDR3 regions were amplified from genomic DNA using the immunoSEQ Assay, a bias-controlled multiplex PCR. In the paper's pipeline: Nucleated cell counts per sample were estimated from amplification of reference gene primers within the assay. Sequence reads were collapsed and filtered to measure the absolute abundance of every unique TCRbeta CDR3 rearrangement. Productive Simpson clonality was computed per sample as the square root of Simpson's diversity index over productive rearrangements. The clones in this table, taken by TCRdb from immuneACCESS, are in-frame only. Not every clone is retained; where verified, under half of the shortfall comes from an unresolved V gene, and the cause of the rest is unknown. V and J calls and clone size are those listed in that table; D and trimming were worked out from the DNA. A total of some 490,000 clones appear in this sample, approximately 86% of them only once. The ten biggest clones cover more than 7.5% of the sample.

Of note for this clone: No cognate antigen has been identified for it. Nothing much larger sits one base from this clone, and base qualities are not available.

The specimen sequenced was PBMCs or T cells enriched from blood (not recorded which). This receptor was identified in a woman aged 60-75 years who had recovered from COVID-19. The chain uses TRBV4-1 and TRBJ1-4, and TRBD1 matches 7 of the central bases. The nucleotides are TGCGCCAGCAGCCAGGGACAGTGGAATGAAAAACTGTTTTTT. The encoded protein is CASSQGQWNEKLFF.